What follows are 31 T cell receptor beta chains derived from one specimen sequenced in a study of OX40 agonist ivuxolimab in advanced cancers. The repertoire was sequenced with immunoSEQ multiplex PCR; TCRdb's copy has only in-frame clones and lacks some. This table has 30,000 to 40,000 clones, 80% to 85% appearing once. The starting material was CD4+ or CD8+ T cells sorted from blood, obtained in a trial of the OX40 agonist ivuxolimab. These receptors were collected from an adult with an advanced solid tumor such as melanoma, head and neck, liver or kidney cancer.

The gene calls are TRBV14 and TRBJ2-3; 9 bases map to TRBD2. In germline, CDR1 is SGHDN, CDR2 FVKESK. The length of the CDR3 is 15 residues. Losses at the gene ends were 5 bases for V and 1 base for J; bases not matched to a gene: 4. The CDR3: CASSSRLAGTDTQYF. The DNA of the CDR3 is TGTGCCAGCAGCTCTAGACTAGCGGGCACAGATACGCAGTATTTT.

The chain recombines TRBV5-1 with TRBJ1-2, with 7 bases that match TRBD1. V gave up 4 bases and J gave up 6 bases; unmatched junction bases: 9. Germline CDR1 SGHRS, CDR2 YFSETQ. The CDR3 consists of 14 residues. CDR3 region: CASSQTGTAHGYTF. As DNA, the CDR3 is TGCGCCAGCAGCCAAACCGGGACAGCCCATGGCTACACCTTC. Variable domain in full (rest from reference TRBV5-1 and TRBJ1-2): KAGVTQTPRYLIKTRGQQVTLSCSPISGHRSVSWYQQTPGQGLQFLFEYFSETQRNKGNFPGRFSGRQFSNSRSEMNVSTLELGDSALYLCASSQTGTAHGYTFGSGTRLTVV.

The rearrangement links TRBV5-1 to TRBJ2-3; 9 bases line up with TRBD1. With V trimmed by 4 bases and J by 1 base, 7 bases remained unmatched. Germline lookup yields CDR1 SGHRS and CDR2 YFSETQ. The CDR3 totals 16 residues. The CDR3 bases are TGCGCCAGCAGCAAAAAGACAGGGGGTGGCACAGATACGCAGTATTTT. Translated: CASSKKTGGGTDTQYF.

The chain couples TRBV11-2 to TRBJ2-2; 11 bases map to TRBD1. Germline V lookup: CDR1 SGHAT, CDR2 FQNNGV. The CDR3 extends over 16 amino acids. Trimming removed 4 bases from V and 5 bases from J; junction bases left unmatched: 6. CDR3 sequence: CASSSRGTGGTGELFF. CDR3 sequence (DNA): TGTGCCAGCAGCTCTCGTGGGACAGGGGGTACCGGGGAGCTGTTTTTT.

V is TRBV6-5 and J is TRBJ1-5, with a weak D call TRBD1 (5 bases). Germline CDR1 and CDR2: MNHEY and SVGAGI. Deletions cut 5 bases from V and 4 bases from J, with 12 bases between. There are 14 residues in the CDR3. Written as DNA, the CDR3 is TGTGCCAGCAGTCGGACGGAGGGGAATCAGCCCCAGCATTTT. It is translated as CASSRTEGNQPQHF.

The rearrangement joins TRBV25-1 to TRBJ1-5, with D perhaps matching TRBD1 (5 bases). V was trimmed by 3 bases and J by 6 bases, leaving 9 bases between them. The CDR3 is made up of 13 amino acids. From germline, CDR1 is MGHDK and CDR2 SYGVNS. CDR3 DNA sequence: TGTGCCAGCAGTGACAGGGAAAGTCAGCCCCAGCATTTT. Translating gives CASSDRESQPQHF.

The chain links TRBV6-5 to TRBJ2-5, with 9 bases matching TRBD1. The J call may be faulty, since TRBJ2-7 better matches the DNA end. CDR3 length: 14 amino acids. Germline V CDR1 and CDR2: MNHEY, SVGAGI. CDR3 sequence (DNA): TGTGCCAGCAGTGCTGGGACAGGGAGGTACGAGCAGTACTTC. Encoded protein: CASSAGTGRYEQYF.

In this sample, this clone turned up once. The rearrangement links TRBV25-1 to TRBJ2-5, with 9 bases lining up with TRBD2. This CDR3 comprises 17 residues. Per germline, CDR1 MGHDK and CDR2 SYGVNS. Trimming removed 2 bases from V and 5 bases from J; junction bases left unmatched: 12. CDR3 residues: CASSEVGGRVSVETQYF. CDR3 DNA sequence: TGTGCCAGCAGTGAAGTGGGCGGGAGGGTCTCCGTGGAGACCCAGTACTTC.

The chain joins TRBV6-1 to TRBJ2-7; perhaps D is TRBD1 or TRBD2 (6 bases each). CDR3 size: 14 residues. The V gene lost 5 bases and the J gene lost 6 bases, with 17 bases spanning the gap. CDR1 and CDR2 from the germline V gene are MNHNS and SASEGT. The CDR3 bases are TGTGCCAGCAGTCTCTACCAGAGGGGGGCCGAGCAGTACTTC. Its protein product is CASSLYQRGAEQYF.

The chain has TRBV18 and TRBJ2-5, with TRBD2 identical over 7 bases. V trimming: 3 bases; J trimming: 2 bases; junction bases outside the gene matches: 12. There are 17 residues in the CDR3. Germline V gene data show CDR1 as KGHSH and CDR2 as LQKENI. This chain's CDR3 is CASSPTARRGGQETQYF. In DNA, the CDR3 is TGTGCCAGCTCACCTACAGCACGAAGGGGAGGGCAAGAGACCCAGTACTTC.

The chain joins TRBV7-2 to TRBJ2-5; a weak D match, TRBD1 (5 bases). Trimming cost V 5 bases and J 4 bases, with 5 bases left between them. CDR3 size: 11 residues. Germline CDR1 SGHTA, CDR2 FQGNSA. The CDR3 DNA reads TGTGCCAGCAGCCAGGGAGAGACCCAGTACTTC. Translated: CASSQGETQYF. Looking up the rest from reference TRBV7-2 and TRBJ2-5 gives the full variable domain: GAGVSQSPSNKVTEKGKDVELRCDPISGHTALYWYRQSLGQGLEFLIYFQGNSAPDKSGLPSDRFSAERTGGSVSTLTIQRTQQEDSAVYLCASSQGETQYFGPGTRLLVL.

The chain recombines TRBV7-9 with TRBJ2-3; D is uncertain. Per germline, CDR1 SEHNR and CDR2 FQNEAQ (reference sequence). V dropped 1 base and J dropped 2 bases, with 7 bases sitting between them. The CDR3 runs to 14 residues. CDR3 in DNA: TGTGCCAGCAGCTTAGGAACCCCCACAGATACGCAGTATTTT. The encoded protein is CASSLGTPTDTQYF.

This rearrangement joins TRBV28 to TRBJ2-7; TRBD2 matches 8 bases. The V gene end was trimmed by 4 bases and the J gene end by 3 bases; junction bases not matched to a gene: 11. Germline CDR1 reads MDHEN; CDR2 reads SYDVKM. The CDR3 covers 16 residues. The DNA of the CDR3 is TGTGCCAGCAGTTCTCCGGGACTAGGGAGTTTCTACGAGCAGTACTTC. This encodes CASSSPGLGSFYEQYF.

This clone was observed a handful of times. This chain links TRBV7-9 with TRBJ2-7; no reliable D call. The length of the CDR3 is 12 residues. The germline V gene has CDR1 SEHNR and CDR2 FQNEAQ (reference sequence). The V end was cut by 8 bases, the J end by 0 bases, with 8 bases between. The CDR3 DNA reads TGTGCCAGCGGACCTGTCTCCTACGAGCAGTACTTC. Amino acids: CASGPVSYEQYF.

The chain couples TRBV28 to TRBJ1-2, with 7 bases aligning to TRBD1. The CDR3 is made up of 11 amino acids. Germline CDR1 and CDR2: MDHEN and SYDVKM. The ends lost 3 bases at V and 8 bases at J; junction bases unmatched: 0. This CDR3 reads CASSLDRGYTF. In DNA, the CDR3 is TGTGCCAGCAGTTTGGACAGGGGCTACACCTTC.

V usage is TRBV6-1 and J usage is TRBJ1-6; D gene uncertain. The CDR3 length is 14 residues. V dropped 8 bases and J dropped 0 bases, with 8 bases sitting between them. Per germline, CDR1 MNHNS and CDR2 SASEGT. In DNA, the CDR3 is TGTGCCAGCCATACTGGCTCCTATAATTCACCCCTCCACTTT. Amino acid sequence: CASHTGSYNSPLHF.

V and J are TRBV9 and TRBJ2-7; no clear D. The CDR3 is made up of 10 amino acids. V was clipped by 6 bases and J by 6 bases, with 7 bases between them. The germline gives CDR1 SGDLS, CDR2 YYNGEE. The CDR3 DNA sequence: TGTGCCAGCACCAGATCCGAGCAGTACTTC. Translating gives CASTRSEQYF.

The CDR3 loop is CASSDGVAGGNEQFF. The DNA for the CDR3 is TGTGCCAGCAGTGATGGGGTAGCGGGGGGGAATGAGCAGTTCTTC. The chain has TRBV2 and TRBJ2-1, with 11 positions matching TRBD2. From germline, CDR1 is SNHLY and CDR2 FYNNEI. V lost 3 bases, J lost 7 bases, and 5 bases stayed unmatched. CDR3 size: 15 residues.

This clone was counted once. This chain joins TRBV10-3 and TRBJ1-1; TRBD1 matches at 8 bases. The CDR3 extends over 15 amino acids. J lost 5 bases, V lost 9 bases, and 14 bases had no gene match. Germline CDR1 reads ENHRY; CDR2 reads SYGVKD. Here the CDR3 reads CAITETGEGLTEAFF. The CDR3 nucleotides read TGTGCCATTACAGAGACAGGGGAGGGGTTGACTGAAGCTTTCTTT.

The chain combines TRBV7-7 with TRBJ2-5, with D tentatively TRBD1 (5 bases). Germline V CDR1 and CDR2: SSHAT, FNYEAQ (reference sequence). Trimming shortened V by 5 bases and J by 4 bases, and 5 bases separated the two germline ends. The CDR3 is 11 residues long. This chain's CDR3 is CASSQGETQYF. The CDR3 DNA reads TGTGCCAGCAGCCAGGGAGAGACCCAGTACTTC.

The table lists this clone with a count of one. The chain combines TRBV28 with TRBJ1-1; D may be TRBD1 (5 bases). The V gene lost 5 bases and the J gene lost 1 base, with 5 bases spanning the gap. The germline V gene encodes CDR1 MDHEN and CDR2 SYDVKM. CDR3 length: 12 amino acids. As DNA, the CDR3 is TGTGCCAGCAGTCAGGGGAACACTGAAGCTTTCTTT. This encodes CASSQGNTEAFF.

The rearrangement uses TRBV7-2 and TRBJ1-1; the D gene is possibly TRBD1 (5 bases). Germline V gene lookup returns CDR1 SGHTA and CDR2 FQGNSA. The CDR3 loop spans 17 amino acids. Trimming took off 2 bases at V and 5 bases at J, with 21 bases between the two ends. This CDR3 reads CASSLNLGGSKETEAFF. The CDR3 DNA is TGTGCCAGCAGCTTAAATCTGGGGGGATCGAAAGAGACTGAAGCTTTCTTT. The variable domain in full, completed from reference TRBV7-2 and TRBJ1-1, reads GAGVSQSPSNKVTEKGKDVELRCDPISGHTALYWYRQSLGQGLEFLIYFQGNSAPDKSGLPSDRFSAERTGGSVSTLTIQRTQQEDSAVYLCASSLNLGGSKETEAFFGQGTRLTVV.

The CDR3 is CASSDPREGLREQYF. CDR3 bases: TGTGCCAGCAGTGACCCCAGAGAAGGACTACGCGAGCAGTACTTC. V and J are TRBV6-6 and TRBJ2-7; D might be TRBD2 (6 bases). The V end was cut by 5 bases, the J end by 6 bases, with 20 bases between. Germline assignment: CDR1 MNHNY and CDR2 SVGAGI (reference sequence). The CDR3 runs to 15 residues.

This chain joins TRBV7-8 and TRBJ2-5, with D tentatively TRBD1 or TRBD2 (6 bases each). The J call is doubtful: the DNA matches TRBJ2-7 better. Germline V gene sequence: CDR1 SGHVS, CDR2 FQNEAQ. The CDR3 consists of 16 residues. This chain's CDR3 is CASSLGDRRGPYEQYF. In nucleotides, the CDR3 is TGTGCCAGCAGCTTAGGAGACAGGCGGGGCCCCTACGAGCAGTACTTC.

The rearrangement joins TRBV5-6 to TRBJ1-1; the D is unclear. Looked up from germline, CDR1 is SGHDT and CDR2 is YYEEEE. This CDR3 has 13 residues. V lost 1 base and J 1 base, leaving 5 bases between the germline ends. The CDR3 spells CASSLLGNTEAFF. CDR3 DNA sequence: TGTGCCAGCAGCTTGTTGGGGAACACTGAAGCTTTCTTT.

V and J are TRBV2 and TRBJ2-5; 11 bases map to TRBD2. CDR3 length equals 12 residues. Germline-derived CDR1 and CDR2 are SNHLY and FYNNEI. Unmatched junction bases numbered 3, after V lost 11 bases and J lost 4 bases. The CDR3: CASGTSGETQYF. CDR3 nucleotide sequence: TGTGCCTCCGGGACTAGCGGAGAGACCCAGTACTTC.

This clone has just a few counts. The CDR3 here is CASSYVAGGPGNEQFF. In DNA form, the CDR3 reads TGTGCCAGCAGTTACGTAGCGGGAGGGCCAGGTAATGAGCAGTTCTTC. The chain employs TRBV6-5 and TRBJ2-1; the match to TRBD2 covers 11 bases. The CDR3 covers 16 residues. The junction had 7 bases not matched to a gene; V was cut back by 2 bases and J by 7 bases. Germline V lookup: CDR1 MNHEY, CDR2 SVGAGI.

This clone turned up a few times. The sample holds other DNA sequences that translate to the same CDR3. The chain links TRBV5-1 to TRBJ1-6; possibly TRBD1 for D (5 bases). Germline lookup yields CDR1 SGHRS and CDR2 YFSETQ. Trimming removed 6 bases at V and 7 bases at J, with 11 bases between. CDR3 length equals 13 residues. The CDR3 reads CASNDGGNSPLHF. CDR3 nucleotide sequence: TGCGCCAGCAACGACGGGGGGAATTCACCCCTCCACTTT.

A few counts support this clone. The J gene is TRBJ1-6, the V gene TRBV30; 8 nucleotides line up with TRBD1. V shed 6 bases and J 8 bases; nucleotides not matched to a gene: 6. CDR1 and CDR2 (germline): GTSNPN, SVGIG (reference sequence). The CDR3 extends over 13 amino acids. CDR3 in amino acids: CACQGASDSPLHF. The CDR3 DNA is TGTGCCTGTCAGGGGGCGTCAGATTCACCCCTCCACTTT.

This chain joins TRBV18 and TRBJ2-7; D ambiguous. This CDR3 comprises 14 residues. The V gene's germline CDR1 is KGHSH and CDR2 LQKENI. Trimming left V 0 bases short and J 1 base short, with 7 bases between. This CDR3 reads CASSPPLPSYEQYF. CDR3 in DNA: TGTGCCAGCTCACCACCGTTGCCATCCTACGAGCAGTACTTC.

The CDR3 reads CASSLDVGNSPLHF. CDR3 sequence (DNA): TGCGCCAGCAGCTTGGACGTGGGTAATTCACCCCTCCACTTT. This chain uses TRBV5-1 with TRBJ1-6; D remains ambiguous. V lost 0 bases and J lost 6, with 7 bases in between. Germline V gene data show CDR1 as SGHRS and CDR2 as YFSETQ. The CDR3 runs to 14 residues.